This T cell receptor (beta chain) was obtained from a study of T-cell memory formation after mild COVID-19 (dated by TCRdb to the early 2020s). At the level of the whole study: Most TCR sequence clusters were specific to one of the two donors. The cohort comprised two young, previously healthy adult volunteers, one female and one male. T-cell clones expanding and contracting after mild COVID-19 in two donors were tracked by longitudinal TCRalpha and TCRbeta repertoire sequencing.

Only a few counts were recorded for this clonotype. Its antigen is not yet known. Base qualities are not provided; no much larger clone lies one nucleotide away. Ficoll-Paque density gradient centrifugation was used to isolate PBMCs. The research as a whole found: Contracting CD4+ clones were located mainly in the CM and EM memory subsets, whereas CD8+ clones were found to be enriched in EMRA. Only two mild cases were covered in the study, and larger cohorts including severe cases with pre-infection samples were considered necessary. Whether the second-wave clones peaking on day 37 were SARS-CoV-2 specific was not confirmed. Clones contracting from day 15 to 85 had balanced CD4/CD8 phenotypes, while a second wave expanding from day 15 to 37 was biased towards CD4+. Some responding clones were detected in pre-infection memory, suggesting pre-existing cross-reactive memory T cells joined the SARS-CoV-2 response.

Sequencing instrument: Illumina NovaSeq 6000. cDNA libraries for TCRalpha and TCRbeta were prepared by 5'RACE using constant-segment primers, with sample barcodes and unique molecular identifiers added. Trizol reagent was used to extract RNA from every sample. Library amplification was performed in two PCR steps, and a second sample barcode and Illumina TruSeq adapters were introduced in the second step. Sequencing of the libraries was done on an Illumina NovaSeq, producing 2 x 150 bp paired-end reads. Under the source paper's analysis protocol: Reads were demultiplexed and collapsed into UMI-guided consensus sequences with migec v1.2.7. Using mixcr v2.1.11, UMI consensuses were aligned to TRA and TRB V and J templates and then assembled into clonotypes. Expanded or contracted clonotypes were those called significant by both edgeR and NoisET, with noise models trained on biological replicates. For edgeR calls, the thresholds were a false discovery rate-adjusted p below 0.01 and a log2 fold-change of 1. As an exploratory analysis of dynamics, max-normalized trajectories of the 1000 most abundant clonotypes were examined with PCA combined with hierarchical clustering. Separately sequenced CD4+ and CD8+ repertoires were used to assign a CD4 or CD8 phenotype to each responding clone. TCRdb cleaned the public reads at Q25 with fastp, built clones with MiXCR and kept in-frame beta chains. Each CDR3 protein gets just one entry, which takes the most common genes and DNA from the rows behind it. TCRdb assigned the V and J calls; the authors' analysis was not used. The sample records 200,000 to 250,000 distinct CDR3 sequences, 9.5% of which are singletons. Roughly 4% of the sample rests with the top ten.

Sequencing input: PBMCs or a T cell subset sorted from them (not recorded which). This TCR came from a young man who had mild COVID-19 (a few samples of this study predate the infection). The sample titles of this study are shuffled in the database, so cell type and time point are left out; the donor was told from shared clones.

The CDR3 sequence is CATSRDRTGRSQETQYF. The DNA sequence follows: TGTGCCACCAGCAGAGATCGGACAGGGAGAAGCCAAGAGACCCAGTACTTC. The chain joins TRBV15 to TRBJ2-5, and TRBD1 matches 8 of the central bases. After removal of 0 bases from V and 1 base from J, the junction retains 7 bases not matched to a gene. The CDR3 contains 17 residues, cysteine and phenylalanine counted. Of the read, only the CDR3 DNA is kept; its 51 bases are in frame from base 1. Via the germline V gene (reference sequence), CDR1 is LNHNV and CDR2 YYDKDF.